A selection of T cell receptor beta chains follows, all from one sample in a study of shared clonotypes between healthy human individuals. This table comes from immunoSEQ multiplex PCR, and its TCRdb copy is limited to in-frame clones, with some not included. The data show fewer than 850,000 clones, with about three quarters seen just once and around 2% held by the top ten. Sequenced material: memory CD4+ T cells sorted from blood. Receptor source: a woman under 40 in good health. Each CDR3 is given with its conserved first and last residue. A D gene is named only where the DNA matches it firmly. Clone size appears in some rows only: once, few, many, or a class for an expanded clone.

D gene	V gene	J gene	clone size	CDR3 DNA	CDR3 protein
TRBD2	TRBV27	TRBJ2-1	-	TGTGCCAGCAGTTCGGCTAGCGGGAGTCTTCCCGATGAGCAGTTCTTC	CASSSASGSLPDEQFF
-	TRBV5-6	TRBJ2-2	-	TGTGCCAGCAGCTTGGATTTGGTTAGGGGGATCACCGGGGAGCTGTTTTTT	CASSLDLVRGITGELFF
TRBD1	TRBV27	TRBJ2-2	-	TGTGCCAGCAGTTCCCGGGACAGCTGGGCCGGGGAGCTGTTTTTT	CASSSRDSWAGELFF
TRBD1	TRBV19	TRBJ1-2	-	TGTGCCAGTAGTAGAGTCCCACAGGGGGCTTATGGCTACACCTTC	CASSRVPQGAYGYTF
-	TRBV7-3	TRBJ2-7	-	TGTGCCAGCACCGGCGGGTTTTACGAGCAGTACTTC	CASTGGFYEQYF
TRBD2	TRBV5-1	TRBJ2-3	-	TGCGCCAGCAGCTTTGGGGCTACTAGCGGCACAGATACGCAGTATTTT	CASSFGATSGTDTQYF
TRBD1	TRBV6-1	TRBJ2-7	-	TGTGCCAGCAGTAGACAGGGATCGGTCGAGCAGTACTTC	CASSRQGSVEQYF
-	TRBV28	TRBJ2-7	-	TGTGCCAGCAGTTTTGGTGGGAGGGAGCAGTACTTC	CASSFGGREQYF
-	TRBV2	TRBJ2-3	-	TGTGCCAGCCAATTTATGGTTGCAACAGATACGCAGTATTTT	CASQFMVATDTQYF
TRBD2	TRBV16	TRBJ2-7	many	TGTGCCAGCAGCCCCTCGGGGGGGGCGGGGTTCGAGCAGTACTTC	CASSPSGGAGFEQYF
-	TRBV25-1	TRBJ2-2	many	TGTGCCAGCAGTGGGATAGCCGGGAACACCGGGGAGCTGTTTTTT	CASSGIAGNTGELFF
-	TRBV6-6	TRBJ2-5	-	TGTGCCAGCAGGCCCTTTGGGGCCCGAGGTAAAGAGACCCAGTACTTC	CASRPFGARGKETQYF
-	TRBV28	TRBJ2-7	-	TGTGCCAGCAGTTTATCTGGCACGATGAGCTCCTACGAGCAGTACTTC	CASSLSGTMSSYEQYF
-	TRBV28	TRBJ1-2	-	TGTGCCAGCAGTTTATTAGGGGGGCTGGGTGGCTACACCTTC	CASSLLGGLGGYTF
-	TRBV11-3	TRBJ2-3	once	TGTGCCAGCAGCAACTCAGGGTTGGCGAATACGCAGTATTTT	CASSNSGLANTQYF
-	TRBV21-1	TRBJ1-1	-	TGTGCCAGCAGCAAAGAAGGCTCAACGAACACTGAAGCTTTCTTT	CASSKEGSTNTEAFF
TRBD1	TRBV5-4	TRBJ2-7	few	TGTGCCAGCAGTCAGGACAGGGCCGTCTCCTACGAGCAGTACTTC	CASSQDRAVSYEQYF
TRBD2	TRBV27	TRBJ2-7	-	TGTGCCAGCAGCCACTCCGGGACTAGCTCGTCCTACGAGCAGTACTTC	CASSHSGTSSSYEQYF
TRBD1	TRBV30	TRBJ2-7	-	TGTGCCTGGCATCCCCGGGACAGGGTTTACTACGAGCAGTACTTC	CAWHPRDRVYYEQYF
TRBD2	TRBV7-6	TRBJ2-1	-	TGTGCCAGCAGCTTCCAAATGCGGGGGTTCGCTTACAATGAGCAGTTCTTC	CASSFQMRGFAYNEQFF
-	TRBV19	TRBJ1-4	few	TGTGCCAGTGTACCGGGGGGTTCGGATGAAAAACTGTTTTTT	CASVPGGSDEKLFF
TRBD1	TRBV28	TRBJ1-5	few	TGTGCCAGCAGACCACCGGGACAGGGCAATCAGCCCCAGCATTTT	CASRPPGQGNQPQHF
-	TRBV5-6	TRBJ1-1	-	TGTGCCAGCAGCTTGGTGGGCAGGGAGAACACTGAAGCTTTCTTT	CASSLVGRENTEAFF
-	TRBV6-5	TRBJ2-4	-	TGTGCCAGCAGTGATCCTCGGGGTTGGGTCATTCAGTACTTC	CASSDPRGWVIQYF
TRBD1	TRBV18	TRBJ2-7	few	TGTGCCAGCTCAGGGGACAGCTACGAGCAGTACTTC	CASSGDSYEQYF
-	TRBV5-1	TRBJ2-1	-	TGCGCCAGCAGCTTGGATACGGGCTCCTACAATGAGCAGTTCTTC	CASSLDTGSYNEQFF
TRBD1	TRBV7-9	TRBJ2-6	-	TGTGCCAGCAGCTTTGGGACAGGGGGCCCCTCTGGGGCCAACGTCCTGACTTTC	CASSFGTGGPSGANVLTF
TRBD1	TRBV5-1	TRBJ1-5	-	TGCGCCAGCAGCACGGGACAGGGAAGGAATCAGCCCCAGCATTTT	CASSTGQGRNQPQHF
-	TRBV25-1	TRBJ2-2	-	TGTGCCACCCGGACTGTTAACACCGGGGAGCTGTTTTTT	CATRTVNTGELFF
-	TRBV9	TRBJ2-7	many	TGTGCCAGCAGCGTATTTAGGGCGGGCAGCTCCTACGAGCAGTACTTC	CASSVFRAGSSYEQYF
-	TRBV5-1	TRBJ2-7	-	TGCGCCAGCAGCTTTGCGGGGAGGTACGAGCAGTACTTC	CASSFAGRYEQYF